The present TCR beta chain was sequenced within a study of cytomegalovirus exposure and HLA in healthy donors. Whole-study findings and limits: A link between a missense DCLRE1C variant and TCR beta V- and J-gene trimming emerged from a later analysis.

V lost 3 bases to trimming and J lost 4 bases, with 22 bases between them. Germline values: CDR1 MDHEN, CDR2 SYDVKM. The CDR3 runs to 18 residues. The PCR ran on 60 Vbeta and 13 Jbeta primers. TCRdb's table, derived via immunoSEQ multiplex PCR, lists solely in-frame clones and lacks some. The table includes 75,000 to 80,000 clones, around 79% detected once. As to this clone: The antigen remains unidentified.

The sequence came from a middle-aged man in good health and CMV-seronegative. The sample was PBMCs. The chain combines TRBV28 with TRBJ2-1, with TRBD1 as a possible D gene (6 bases). CDR3 sequence: CASSLRVALLGGYNEQFF. CDR3 bases: TGTGCCAGCAGTTTGAGGGTAGCTCTCCTAGGGGGATACAATGAGCAGTTCTTC. The full variable domain, with the rest looked up from reference TRBV28 and TRBJ2-1, is DVKVTQSSRYLVKRTGEKVFLECVQDMDHENMFWYRQDPGLGLRLIYFSYDVKMKEKGDIPEGYSVSREKKERFSLILESASTNQTSMYLCASSLRVALLGGYNEQFFGPGTRLTVL.